The 23 T cell receptor beta chains below come from one sample, sequenced in a study of T cell clonality in common variable immunodeficiency (dated by TCRdb to between 2014 and 2017). No antigen has been identified for these receptors. The research as a whole found: CVID TCRbeta sequences reportedly showed fewer deletions and N-nucleotide insertions and lacked highly modified clones with 13 or more V deletions.

Libraries were prepared through the immunoSEQ multiplex PCR assay. In its TCRdb copy, this immuneACCESS table keeps in-frame sequences only and misses some clones. Where compared with another copy, unresolved V genes explain less than half of these, and the others have no known cause. The sample records around 21,000 clones, none occurring a single time. In total, the top ten clones hold roughly 2.7% of the sample. The sequenced material came from peripheral blood mononuclear cells. All receptors come from a human donor with common variable immunodeficiency.

For this clone: The read ends 3 residues before the CDR3 terminus; that terminus is restored from the germline J gene. The chain carries TRBV18 and TRBJ2-3, with D tentatively TRBD1 (6 bases). Trimming shortened V by 3 bases and J by 1 base, and 14 bases separated the two germline ends. From germline, CDR1 is KGHSH and CDR2 LQKENI. The CDR3 sequence is 16 residues long. The CDR3 protein is CASSPLGTTRTDTQYF. The CDR3 DNA, read in part, is TGTGCCAGCTCACCCCTCGGGACAACTCGCACAGATACG.

This clone was detected a few times. The read is 3 residues too short to cover the CDR3 end, so that end is filled in from the germline J gene. The V call is TRBV18, the J call TRBJ1-3; D is unclear. Germline V gives CDR1 KGHSH, CDR2 LQKENI. CDR3 length: 14 amino acids. Trimming took off 3 bases at V and 0 bases at J, with 6 bases between the two ends. The CDR3: CASSPLLSGNTIYF. The CDR3 bases that were read are TGTGCCAGCTCACCTCTTCTCTCTGGAAACACC.

As concerns this clone: Coverage ceases 3 residues before the CDR3 finishes, and the germline J gene fills in the end. The V call is TRBV18, the J call TRBJ1-5, with 7 nucleotides matching TRBD1. Trimming took 3 bases from V and 5 from J; bases not matched to a gene: 7. This CDR3 has 15 amino acids. Germline lookup yields CDR1 KGHSH and CDR2 LQKENI. The CDR3 loop is CASSPDRERDQPQHF. The CDR3 DNA, read in part, is TGTGCCAGCTCACCCGACAGGGAAAGGGATCAGCCC.

This clone occurred a few times. The CDR3 extends 3 residues past the end of the read, so its final part is completed from the germline J gene. The V and J genes are TRBV2 and TRBJ2-1; D possibly corresponds to TRBD2 (5 bases). Germline V gene sequence: CDR1 SNHLY, CDR2 FYNNEI. The CDR3 is 14 amino acids. Trimming left V 7 bases short and J 1 base short, with 11 bases between. The covered CDR3 bases are TGTGCCAGCACTCGGCGGGTATCCTACAATGAG. Translated: CASTRRVSYNE. In full, the CDR3 is CASTRRVSYNEQFF. The variable domain in full, with the rest retrieved from reference TRBV2 and TRBJ2-1, is EPEVTQTPSHQVTQMGQEVILRCVPISNHLYFYWYRQILGQKVEFLVSFYNNEISEKSEIFDDQFSVERPDGSNFTLKIRSTKLEDSAMYFCASTRRVSYNEQFFGPGTRLTVL.

With respect to this clone: Read sequence stops 3 residues before the CDR3 end, and the germline J gene provides the missing end. This chain links TRBV18 with TRBJ2-3, with TRBD2 matching over 7 bases. CDR1 and CDR2 from the germline V gene are KGHSH and LQKENI. This CDR3 has 17 residues. V shed 3 bases and J 1 base; nucleotides not matched to a gene: 10. This CDR3 reads CASSPVQRGYGTDTQYF. The covered CDR3 bases are TGTGCCAGCTCACCGGTCCAGCGGGGATATGGCACAGATACG. The variable domain in full, completed from reference TRBV18 and TRBJ2-3, reads NAGVMQNPRHLVRRRGQEARLRCSPMKGHSHVYWYRQLPEEGLKFMVYLQKENIIDESGMPKERFSAEFPKEGPSILRIQQVVRGDSAAYFCASSPVQRGYGTDTQYFGPGTRLTVL.

About this clone: The read falls 3 residues short of the CDR3 end, and the missing part is taken from the germline J gene. This chain connects TRBV7-2 to TRBJ2-5; TRBD1 aligns across 7 bases. J gave up 1 base and V 4 bases, and 3 bases lay outside the gene matches. This CDR3 spans 14 amino acids. The germline CDR1 and CDR2 sequences are SGHTA and FQGNSA. The CDR3 bases that were read are TGTGCCAGCAGCTATTGGACAGGCCAAGAGACC. Residues: CASSYWTGQET. The whole CDR3 region reads CASSYWTGQETQYF.

This clone has more than one count but fewer than ten. From the germline J gene comes the end of the CDR3, since the read stops 3 residues before it. This rearrangement joins TRBV30 to TRBJ1-1; D is unclear. V shed 5 bases and J shed 0 bases, with 13 bases lying between them. Per the germline V gene, CDR1 is GTSNPN and CDR2 is SVGIG (reference sequence). This CDR3 is built from 14 residues. The CDR3 loop is CAWQSGRLNTEAFF. Incomplete CDR3 DNA: TGTGCCTGGCAATCGGGTAGATTGAACACTGAA. Filled out from reference TRBV30 and TRBJ1-1, the complete variable domain reads SQTIHQWPATLVQPVGSPLSLECTVEGTSNPNLYWYRQAAGRGLQLLFYSVGIGQISSEVPQNLSASRPQDRQFILSSKKLLLSDSGFYLCAWQSGRLNTEAFFGQGTRLTVV.

Regarding this clone: Read data end 3 residues before the CDR3 end; the end is taken from the germline J gene. The chain carries TRBV6-2 or TRBV6-3 and TRBJ1-6; the D is unclear. The CDR3 runs 12 residues. CDR1 is MNHEY and CDR2 is SVGEGT in the germline V gene. Trimming stripped 5 bases from V and 10 bases from J, with 9 bases between. The CDR3 protein is CASSKTRSPLHF. The CDR3 DNA, read in part, is TGTGCCAGCAGTAAGACACGATCACCC.

This clone was seen a few times. The read falls 3 residues short of the CDR3 end, and the missing part is taken from the germline J gene. The rearrangement links TRBV7-9 to TRBJ1-2; D possibly corresponds to TRBD1 (6 bases). CDR1 is SEHNR, CDR2 FQNEAQ, per germline (reference sequence). This CDR3 spans 14 amino acids. Trimming removed 7 bases from V and 0 bases from J, with 12 bases in between. Here the CDR3 reads CASTIGGANYGYTF. CDR3 DNA (partial): TGTGCCAGCACCATAGGGGGGGCTAACTATGGC.

In regard to this clone: From the germline J gene comes the end of the CDR3, since the read stops 3 residues before it. This chain connects TRBV19 to TRBJ2-1; no reliable D call. V lost 3 bases to trimming and J lost 6 bases, with 15 bases between them. The CDR3 length is 15 residues. Germline assignment: CDR1 LNHDA and CDR2 SQIVND (reference sequence). The chain's CDR3 is CASSIVAAPSNEQFF. CDR3 DNA (partial): TGTGCCAGTAGTATTGTAGCTGCGCCGAGCAATGAG.

This clone is termed medium-sized. The observed sequence ends 3 residues before the CDR3 terminus, with the missing tail filled in from the germline J gene. The J gene is TRBJ2-7, the V gene TRBV24-1; 7 nucleotides match TRBD1. CDR1 is KGHDR and CDR2 is SFDVKD in the germline V gene. Trimming removed 2 bases from V and 6 bases from J; junction bases left unmatched: 9. This CDR3 region has 15 residues. The sequenced CDR3 bases are TGTGCCACCAGTGATTCAGGGGGTCTTTTCTCCGAG. Residues: CATSDSGGLFSE. The full CDR3 protein is CATSDSGGLFSEQYF.

This clone has a handful of counts. Read coverage stops 3 residues before the CDR3 terminus; the germline J gene supplies the remainder. This chain joins TRBV7-9 and TRBJ2-3; maybe TRBD2 (5 bases). Trimming removed 5 bases from V and 6 bases from J, with 15 bases in between. Germline lookup yields CDR1 SEHNR and CDR2 FQNEAQ (reference sequence). The CDR3 has 14 amino acids. Incomplete CDR3 DNA: TGTGCCAGCAGCCTAGGACTGAACCTGGATACG. The encoded protein is CASSLGLNLDT. The CDR3 in its entirety is CASSLGLNLDTQYF.

This clone was detected only a few times. The read ends 3 residues early relative to the CDR3; the germline J gene fills the gap. The chain has TRBV7-9 and TRBJ2-1, with 10 bases lining up with TRBD2. This CDR3 has 14 amino acids. The V gene's germline CDR1 is SEHNR and CDR2 FQNEAQ (reference sequence). The J segment lost 9 bases and the V segment lost 3 bases, leaving 5 bases of the junction unmatched. Partial CDR3 DNA: TGTGCCAGCAGCTTTGAGCGGGAGGGCCTTGAG. This codes for CASSFEREGLE. From start to end, the CDR3 is CASSFEREGLEQFF.

CDR3 DNA, as far as it was read: TGTGCCAGTACAGTAACGGGAGGCGGGGGCACAGATACG. It translates to CASTVTGGGGTDT. The whole CDR3 sequence reads CASTVTGGGGTDTQYF. The chain is built from TRBV19 and TRBJ2-3; 7 nucleotides line up with TRBD2. The observed sequence ends 3 residues before the CDR3 terminus, with the missing tail filled in from the germline J gene. The CDR3 totals 16 residues. With V trimmed by 7 bases and J by 1 base, 11 bases remained unmatched. From germline, CDR1 is LNHDA and CDR2 SQIVND (reference sequence).

This clone was seen a few times. The missing CDR3 end, 3 residues past where the read stops, is filled in from the germline J gene. The rearrangement joins TRBV18 to TRBJ1-1; 9 bases are a match to TRBD1. The V gene end was trimmed by 3 bases and the J gene end by 5 bases; junction bases not matched to a gene: 7. The V gene's germline CDR1 is KGHSH and CDR2 LQKENI. The CDR3 is 15 amino acids. The chain's CDR3 is CASSPPRQGVTEAFF. The covered CDR3 bases are TGTGCCAGCTCACCTCCGCGACAGGGGGTAACTGAA.

Comment on this clone: The sequenced fragment ends 3 residues before the CDR3 boundary, so the rest is inferred from the germline J gene. This chain uses TRBV7-6 with TRBJ1-2; D possibly corresponds to TRBD1 (6 bases). CDR3 length: 16 amino acids. Between the trimmed V and J ends, which lost 5 bases and 2 bases, there was a span of 18 bases. In germline, CDR1 is SGHVS, CDR2 FNYEAQ. The CDR3 loop reads CASSGHRAKANYGYTF. The sequenced part of the CDR3 DNA is TGTGCCAGCAGCGGACACAGGGCAAAGGCCAACTATGGC.

This clone has just a few counts. The read ends 3 residues shy of where the CDR3 ends; the end is completed using the germline J gene. The V gene is TRBV6-2 or TRBV6-3, the J gene TRBJ2-7, with TRBD1 matching 10 bases. J lost 1 base, V lost 4 bases, and 7 bases had no gene match. This CDR3 has 16 amino acids. Looked up from germline, CDR1 is MNHEY and CDR2 is SVGEGT. The CDR3 DNA, read in part, is TGTGCCAGCAGTTCCGGACAGGGGGAAAAATCCTACGAG. Translated, it gives CASSSGQGEKSYE. The full CDR3 protein is CASSSGQGEKSYEQYF.

In this sample, this clone turned up a few times. The read finishes 3 residues shy of the CDR3 end, and the germline J gene is used to complete it. The chain recombines TRBV7-9 with TRBJ2-5, with D possibly being TRBD2 (6 bases). The germline V gene has CDR1 SEHNR and CDR2 FQNEAQ (reference sequence). V shed 0 bases and J shed 1 base, with 6 bases lying between them. The CDR3 covers 14 residues. Here the CDR3 reads CASSLAGGQETQYF. Partial CDR3 DNA: TGTGCCAGCAGCTTAGCGGGGGGCCAAGAGACC.

In regard to this clone: With the read ending 3 residues before the CDR3 end, the germline J gene is used to fill in that end. Other DNA sequences in this specimen translate into the identical CDR3. The chain joins TRBV18 to TRBJ2-7; TRBD2 matches at 11 bases. From germline, CDR1 is KGHSH and CDR2 LQKENI. After removal of 0 bases from V and 6 bases from J, the junction contained 7 bases not matched to a gene. The CDR3 runs 16 residues. The CDR3 bases that were read are TGTGCCAGCTCACCACCCCGACTAGCGGGGTCGGGCGAG. Encoded protein: CASSPPRLAGSGE. The whole CDR3 is CASSPPRLAGSGEQYF.

Concerning this clone itself: The missing CDR3 end, 3 residues past where the read stops, is filled in from the germline J gene. This chain uses TRBV18 with TRBJ2-5; D is uncertain. Germline CDR1 reads KGHSH; CDR2 reads LQKENI. V gave up 0 bases and J gave up 4 bases, with 12 bases separating them. The CDR3 loop spans 15 amino acids. The CDR3 loop is CASSPPGRPGETQYF. CDR3 DNA, as far as it was read: TGTGCCAGCTCACCACCGGGTAGGCCGGGAGAGACC.

This clone has only a few counts. The read falls 3 residues short of the CDR3 end, and the missing part is taken from the germline J gene. The V call is TRBV7-2, the J call TRBJ2-7, with 8 bases fitting TRBD1. V shed 0 bases and J 1 base; nucleotides not matched to a gene: 2. Germline V gene lookup returns CDR1 SGHTA and CDR2 FQGNSA. This CDR3 comprises 15 residues. CDR3 DNA, as far as it was read: TGTGCCAGCAGCTTAGCACGACAGGGGTCCTACGAG. Translating it yields CASSLARQGSYE. The entire CDR3 protein is CASSLARQGSYEQYF.

Of note for this clone: The read terminates 3 residues before the CDR3 end, so the remaining end is supplied by the germline J gene. J is TRBJ2-2 and V is TRBV6-2 or TRBV6-3, with 7 bases matching TRBD1. Losses at the gene ends were 5 bases for V and 6 bases for J; bases not matched to a gene: 9. The CDR3 extends over 15 amino acids. Germline loops: CDR1 MNHEY, CDR2 SVGEGT. CDR3 in amino acids: CASSPDRVVPGELFF. The covered CDR3 bases are TGTGCCAGCAGTCCCGACAGGGTGGTGCCCGGGGAG.

This clone occurred many times. The read terminates 3 residues ahead of where the CDR3 ends, so the germline J gene completes it. The chain has TRBV5-1 and TRBJ2-5; 7 positions match TRBD2. Germline CDR1 reads SGHRS; CDR2 reads YFSETQ. There are 14 residues in the CDR3. Germline trimming cut 2 bases from V and 7 bases from J; bases unmatched to any gene: 8. The CDR3 sequence: CASSLVAGEGTQYF. CDR3 bases read: TGCGCCAGCAGCTTAGTTGCGGGAGAAGGGACC.